A single sample gave rise to the 3 T cell receptor beta chains below, sequenced in a study of prognosis after radiotherapy for stage I lung cancer. By two-round multiplex PCR, the TCR beta CDR3 was amplified from genomic DNA. Amplification during the initial PCR round employed primers specific to each TRBV and TRBJ gene. One entry per CDR3 protein, called by TCRdb with MiXCR from the multiplex PCR reads. The sample includes some 27,000 distinct CDR3 sequences, roughly 30% seen only once; the top ten take 9% to 14%. Specimen: PBMCs, collected before or after stereotactic body radiation therapy (not recorded which). These TCRs come from a donor aged 50 or older with non-small cell lung cancer.

This clonotype was detected only a few times. Just one base apart from a much larger clone, this may be a read error. The chain couples TRBV6-2 or TRBV6-3 to TRBJ1-1, with D possibly matching TRBD1 (5 bases). Germline V gene lookup returns CDR1 MNHEY and CDR2 SVGEGT. The CDR3 contains 14 residues. The V and J ends lost 5 bases and 4 bases respectively, with 14 bases between them. The CDR3 loop is CASSGQGMSTEAFF. The CDR3 bases are TGTGCCAGCAGTGGACAAGGAATGAGCACTGAAGCTTTCTTT.

Many counts were recorded for this clonotype. The CDR3 is CASSWDRDQPQHF. The CDR3 DNA is TGTGCCAGCAGCTGGGACAGGGACCAGCCCCAGCATTTT. The chain combines TRBV7-8 with TRBJ1-5; TRBD1 aligns across 9 bases. V was pared by 4 bases and J by 7 bases, with 2 bases of the junction left unmatched. Germline V gene lookup returns CDR1 SGHVS and CDR2 FQNEAQ. This CDR3 is 13 amino acids long.

This clonotype was seen at least ten times. The chain links TRBV30 to TRBJ1-5, with D possibly being TRBD1 (5 bases). Germline V lookup: CDR1 GTSNPN, CDR2 SVGIG (reference sequence). This CDR3 is 13 amino acids long. The ends were cut back, 0 bases at V and 7 bases at J, with 10 bases in the middle. CDR3 nucleotide sequence: TGTGCCTGGAGTGTACAGGAGGGGCAGCCCCAGCATTTT. This sequence encodes CAWSVQEGQPQHF.